Included here is one TCR beta chain sequence, with context. This clonotype has a count of ten or more. Its antigen is currently not known. The record has no base qualities; no much larger clone is one base away. TCRdb names Illumina HiSeq 2500 as the instrument used. TCR beta libraries were prepared by quantitative 5'-RACE with molecular barcodes. The original pipeline was this. A new computational method based on a probabilistic model of VDJ rearrangement was used to identify disease-linked TCR variants. The public sequencing data were trimmed at Q25 with fastp and processed into clonotypes with MiXCR by TCRdb, which kept only in-frame beta chains. A single entry per CDR3 protein holds the most common genes and DNA from its merged rows. These V and J calls are TCRdb output, not the study's own analysis. Here the sample has around 250,000 distinct CDR3 sequences; around 11% occur a single time. The ten top clones hold 6% to 8% of the sample.

This record belongs to a study of CD8 T cells in ankylosing spondylitis (dated by TCRdb to the late 2010s). Broadly, across the study: The study set out to find disease-linked TCR variants by profiling T cell receptor beta repertoires in ankylosing spondylitis patients and healthy donors. The full study cohort comprised 25 ankylosing spondylitis patients and some 110 healthy donors. Peripheral blood was sampled, and synovial fluid was also collected from ankylosing spondylitis patients. General findings and caveats noted by the study authors: The disease-linked clones were reported as significantly enriched in matched synovial fluid samples from ankylosing spondylitis patients. Some of the motif variants had been reported before in the synovial fluid and blood of reactive arthritis patients, a finding that suggests common disease-initiation mechanisms. A TCR beta motif of about 8 highly homologous amino acid variants appeared characteristic of blood from ankylosing spondylitis patients. The disease-linked clones had a CD8+ phenotype and were found at relatively low frequencies in peripheral blood.

The CDR3 measures 14 amino acids from cysteine to phenylalanine. Only the CDR3 part of the read is kept: 42 bases, read in frame from the first base. The germline V gene yields SQVTM for CDR1 and ANQGSEA for CDR2. From V the trimming removes 6 bases and from J it removes 1 base, while the gene matches leave 7 bases of the junction unaccounted for. The source of this sequence is a male donor with ankylosing spondylitis or in good health (not recorded which). The chain was built from TRBV29-1 and TRBJ2-3, with 7 middle bases fitting TRBD1. What was sequenced was blood, either unsorted or a sorted T cell fraction (not recorded which). The CDR3 protein: CSVGVGGGTDTQYF. The nucleotide sequence reads TGCAGCGTCGGAGTAGGGGGCGGCACAGATACGCAGTATTTT.